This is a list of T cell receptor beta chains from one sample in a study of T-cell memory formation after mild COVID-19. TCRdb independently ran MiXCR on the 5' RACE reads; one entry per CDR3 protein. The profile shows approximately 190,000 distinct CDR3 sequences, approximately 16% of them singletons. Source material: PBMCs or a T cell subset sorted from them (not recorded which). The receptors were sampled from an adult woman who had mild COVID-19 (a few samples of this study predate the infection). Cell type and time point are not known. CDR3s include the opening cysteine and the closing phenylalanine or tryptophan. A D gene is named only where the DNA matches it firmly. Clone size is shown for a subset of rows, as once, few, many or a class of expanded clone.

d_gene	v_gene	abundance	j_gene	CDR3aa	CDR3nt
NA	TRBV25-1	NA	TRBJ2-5	CASSVRDQETQYF	TGTGCCAGCAGTGTCCGGGACCAAGAGACCCAGTACTTC
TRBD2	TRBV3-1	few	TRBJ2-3	CASSPKRGKDTQYF	TGTGCCAGCAGCCCCAAGCGGGGAAAAGATACGCAGTATTTT
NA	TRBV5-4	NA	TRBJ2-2	CASRGEGARANTGELFF	TGTGCCAGCAGGGGAGAAGGGGCGCGGGCGAACACCGGGGAGCTGTTTTTT
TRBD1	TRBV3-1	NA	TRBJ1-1	CASSPRDRMNTEAFF	TGTGCCAGCAGCCCACGGGACAGGATGAACACTGAAGCTTTCTTT
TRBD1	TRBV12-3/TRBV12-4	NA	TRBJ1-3	CASIGQGTGNTIYF	TGTGCCAGCATTGGACAGGGTACTGGAAACACCATATATTTT
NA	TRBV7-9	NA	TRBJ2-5	CASSRRSEGQETQYF	TGTGCCAGCAGCCGACGGTCGGAGGGGCAAGAGACCCAGTACTTC
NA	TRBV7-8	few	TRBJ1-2	CASSLRGKGLHGGYTF	TGTGCCAGCAGCCTCCGGGGGAAGGGACTCCATGGGGGCTACACCTTC
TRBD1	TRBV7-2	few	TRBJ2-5	CASSLAFGQGQETQYF	TGTGCCAGCAGCTTAGCGTTTGGACAGGGGCAAGAGACCCAGTACTTC
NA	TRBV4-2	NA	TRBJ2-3	CASSQSLSFTDTQYF	TGTGCCAGCAGCCAATCCCTTTCATTCACAGATACGCAGTATTTT
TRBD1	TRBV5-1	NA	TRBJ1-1	CASSSPDRENTEAFF	TGCGCCAGCAGCTCGCCGGACAGGGAGAACACTGAAGCTTTCTTT
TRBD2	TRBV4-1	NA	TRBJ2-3	CASSERAGASTDTQYF	TGCGCCAGCAGCGAAAGAGCGGGGGCTAGCACAGATACGCAGTATTTT
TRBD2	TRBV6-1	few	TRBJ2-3	CASSTAGFTDTQYF	TGTGCCAGCAGTACAGCGGGGTTCACAGATACGCAGTATTTT
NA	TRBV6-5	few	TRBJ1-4	CASSAGEGKLFF	TGTGCCAGCAGTGCAGGGGAGGGAAAACTGTTTTTT
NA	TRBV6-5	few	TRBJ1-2	CASSYESYYGYTF	TGTGCCAGCAGTTACGAGTCTTACTATGGCTACACCTTC
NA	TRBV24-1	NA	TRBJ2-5	CATSDLTLETQYF	TGTGCCACCAGTGATTTGACCTTAGAGACCCAGTACTTC
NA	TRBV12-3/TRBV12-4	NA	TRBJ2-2	CASTRDQTVNTGELFF	TGTGCCAGCACCCGGGACCAGACAGTTAACACCGGGGAGCTGTTTTTT
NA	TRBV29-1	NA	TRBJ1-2	CSVEPTMVFLYGYTF	TGCAGCGTTGAGCCCACTATGGTCTTCCTCTATGGCTACACCTTC
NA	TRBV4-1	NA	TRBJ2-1	CASSQEGEQFF	TGCGCCAGCAGCCAAGAAGGTGAGCAGTTCTTC
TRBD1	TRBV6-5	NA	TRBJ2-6	CASTFDFSGTAGANVLTF	TGTGCCAGCACTTTTGATTTTTCGGGGACAGCTGGGGCCAACGTCCTGACTTTC
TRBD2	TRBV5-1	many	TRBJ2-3	CASSLGTSGGADTQYF	TGCGCCAGCAGCTTGGGGACTAGCGGCGGGGCAGATACGCAGTATTTT
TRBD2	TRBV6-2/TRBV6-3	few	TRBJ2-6	CASSYRLAGLSGANVLTF	TGTGCCAGCAGTTACCGGCTAGCGGGCCTCTCTGGGGCCAACGTCCTGACTTTC
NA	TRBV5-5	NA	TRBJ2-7	CASSLERLSYEQYF	TGTGCCAGCAGCTTGGAAAGGCTGTCCTACGAGCAGTACTTC
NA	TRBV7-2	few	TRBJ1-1	CASSLGGMGVDTEAFF	TGTGCCAGCAGCTTAGGAGGTATGGGGGTCGATACTGAAGCTTTCTTT
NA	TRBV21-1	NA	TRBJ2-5	CASSSRQGRETQYF	TGTGCCAGCAGCTCCCGGCAGGGTCGAGAGACCCAGTACTTC
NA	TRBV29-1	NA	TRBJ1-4	CSATTGLNEKLFF	TGCAGCGCGACGACAGGTTTAAATGAAAAACTGTTTTTT
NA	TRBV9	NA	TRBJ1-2	CASSLEDTGWGNYGYTF	TGTGCCAGCAGCCTAGAGGACACCGGATGGGGGAACTATGGCTACACCTTC
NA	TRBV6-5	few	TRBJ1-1	CASSYSPGLRTEAFF	TGTGCCAGCAGTTACTCGCCGGGTCTGCGGACTGAAGCTTTCTTT
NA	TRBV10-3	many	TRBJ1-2	CAISGRDHGYTF	TGTGCCATCAGTGGCAGGGATCATGGCTACACCTTC
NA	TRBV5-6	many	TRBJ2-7	CASSLQNIYEQYF	TGTGCCAGCAGCTTGCAAAACATCTACGAGCAGTACTTC
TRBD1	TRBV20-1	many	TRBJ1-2	CSARVGQANYGYTF	TGCAGTGCTAGAGTAGGACAGGCGAACTATGGCTACACCTTC
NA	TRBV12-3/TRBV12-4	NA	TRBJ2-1	CASSFGLDNEQFF	TGTGCCAGCAGTTTCGGTCTAGACAATGAGCAGTTCTTC
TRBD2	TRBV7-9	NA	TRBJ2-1	CASLGSGSSYNEQFF	TGTGCCAGTTTGGGTAGCGGGAGCTCCTACAATGAGCAGTTCTTC
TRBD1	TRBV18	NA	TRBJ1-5	CASSQGQGNQPQHF	TGTGCCAGCTCACAAGGACAGGGAAATCAGCCCCAGCATTTT
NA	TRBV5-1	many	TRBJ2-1	CASSLRNEQFF	TGCGCCAGCAGCTTGAGGAATGAGCAGTTCTTC
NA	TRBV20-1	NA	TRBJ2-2	CSARPRGQGGELFF	TGCAGTGCTAGACCCCGGGGGCAGGGCGGGGAGCTGTTTTTT
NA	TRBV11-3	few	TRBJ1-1	CASASEGDGNTEAFF	TGTGCCAGCGCCTCGGAGGGGGACGGGAACACTGAAGCTTTCTTT
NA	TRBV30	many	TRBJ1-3	CAWSSQIPSSGNTIYF	TGTGCCTGGAGTTCACAGATACCCAGCTCTGGAAACACCATATATTTT
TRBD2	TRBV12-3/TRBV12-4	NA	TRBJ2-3	CASSLWGGSTDTQYF	TGTGCCAGCAGCCTTTGGGGGGGTAGCACAGATACGCAGTATTTT
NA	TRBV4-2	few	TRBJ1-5	CASNEGFQPYNQPQHF	TGTGCCAGCAACGAGGGGTTCCAGCCTTACAATCAGCCCCAGCATTTT
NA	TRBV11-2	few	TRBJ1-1	CASSLEGAGAEAFF	TGTGCCAGCAGCTTAGAGGGGGCGGGAGCTGAAGCTTTCTTT
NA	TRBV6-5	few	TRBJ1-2	CASSYSIGGLAGAGYTF	TGTGCCAGCAGTTACTCGATTGGGGGACTGGCGGGCGCTGGCTACACCTTC
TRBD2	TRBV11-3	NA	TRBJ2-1	CASSPYSGSLLYSQFF	TGTGCCAGCAGCCCATACAGCGGGAGCCTTCTCTATTCTCAGTTCTTC
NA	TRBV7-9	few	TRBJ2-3	CASSSVLDTQYF	TGTGCCAGCAGCTCCGTACTGGATACGCAGTATTTT
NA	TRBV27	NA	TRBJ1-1	CASSLQGINTEAFF	TGTGCCAGCAGTTTGCAGGGGATAAACACTGAAGCTTTCTTT
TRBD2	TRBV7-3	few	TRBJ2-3	CASSWDGTSGVGQYF	TGTGCCAGCAGCTGGGACGGGACTAGCGGGGTCGGGCAGTATTTT
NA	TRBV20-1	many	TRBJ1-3	CSAREAGRGNTIYF	TGCAGTGCTAGAGAGGCAGGGAGAGGAAACACCATATATTTT